This entry concerns a single TCR beta chain. Its antigen is unknown. Researchers took RNA transcripts and amplified the TCR beta CDR3 regions from them. During a first-round RT-PCR of the TCR CDR3, the HTBI primer set was used. TCRdb re-derived calls from the multiplex PCR reads in MiXCR, one entry per CDR3 protein. The table lists hundreds of thousands of distinct CDR3 sequences, 14% to 15% of them singletons. CDR1 is MNHEY, CDR2 SVGAGI, per germline. V was cut by 2 bases and J by 2 bases, with 9 bases left in between. This CDR3 contains 14 residues. The sample comes from a study of T cells in Graves' hyperthyroidism and ophthalmopathy. The study's findings and limits: Ophthalmopathy was identified by the model a median roughly six months ahead of onset.

The study included ophthalmopathy patients with Clinical Activity Score at least 3, NOSPECS grade at least 4 and duration under 3 months. Uncontrolled infection, other autoimmune disease, pregnancy or lactation led to exclusion. Sequencing was performed on blood. The TCR sequence derives from a woman in her 40s with Graves' ophthalmopathy. V is TRBV6-5 and J is TRBJ1-1, with D perhaps TRBD1 (6 bases). This CDR3 is CASSYGGRNTEAFF. CDR3 DNA: TGTGCCAGCAGTTACGGGGGCCGCAACACTGAAGCTTTCTTT.